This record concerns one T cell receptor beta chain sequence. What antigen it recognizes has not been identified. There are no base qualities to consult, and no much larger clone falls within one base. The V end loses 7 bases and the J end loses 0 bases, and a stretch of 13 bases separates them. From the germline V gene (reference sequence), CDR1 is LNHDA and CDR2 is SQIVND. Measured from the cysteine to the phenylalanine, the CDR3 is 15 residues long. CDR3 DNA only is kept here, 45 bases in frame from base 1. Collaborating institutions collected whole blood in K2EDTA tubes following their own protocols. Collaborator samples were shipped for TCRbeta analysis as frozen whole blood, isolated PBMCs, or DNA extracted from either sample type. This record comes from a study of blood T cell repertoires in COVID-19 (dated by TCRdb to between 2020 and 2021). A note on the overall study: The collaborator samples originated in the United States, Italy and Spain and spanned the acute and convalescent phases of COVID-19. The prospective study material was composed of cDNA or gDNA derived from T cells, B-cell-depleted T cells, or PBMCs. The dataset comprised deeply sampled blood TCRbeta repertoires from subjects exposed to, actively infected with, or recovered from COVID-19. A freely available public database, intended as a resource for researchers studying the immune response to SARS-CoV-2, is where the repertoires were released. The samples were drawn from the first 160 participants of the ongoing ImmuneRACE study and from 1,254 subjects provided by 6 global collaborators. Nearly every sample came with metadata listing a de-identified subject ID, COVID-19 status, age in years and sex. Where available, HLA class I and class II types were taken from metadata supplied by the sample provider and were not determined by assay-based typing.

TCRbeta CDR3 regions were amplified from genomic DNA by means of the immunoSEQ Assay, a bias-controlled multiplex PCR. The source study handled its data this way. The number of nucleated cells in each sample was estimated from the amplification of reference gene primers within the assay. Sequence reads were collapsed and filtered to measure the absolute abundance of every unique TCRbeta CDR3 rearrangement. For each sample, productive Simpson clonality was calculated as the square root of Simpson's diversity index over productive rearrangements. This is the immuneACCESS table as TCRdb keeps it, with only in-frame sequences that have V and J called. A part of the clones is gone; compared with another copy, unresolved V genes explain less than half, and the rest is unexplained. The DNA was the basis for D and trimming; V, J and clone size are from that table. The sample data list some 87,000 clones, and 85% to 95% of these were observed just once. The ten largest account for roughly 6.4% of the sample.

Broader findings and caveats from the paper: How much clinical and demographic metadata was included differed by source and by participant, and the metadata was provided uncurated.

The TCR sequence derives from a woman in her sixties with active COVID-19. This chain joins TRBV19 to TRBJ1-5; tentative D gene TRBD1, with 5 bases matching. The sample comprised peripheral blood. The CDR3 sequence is CASKTDHASNQPQHF. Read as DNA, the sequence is TGTGCCAGTAAGACAGACCACGCTAGCAATCAGCCCCAGCATTTT.